This T cell receptor (beta chain) originates from a study of T cell responses to AZD1222 COVID-19 vaccine. Study as a whole: Analysis merged second doses at about 4 or about 12 weeks.

In this sample, this clone turned up a few times. Its cognate antigen is unknown. The study's findings and limits: The donor group comprised mostly white British people and more females; the analysis possibly underestimated clonal diversity. Baseline serostatus was positive in only six AZD1222 recipients.

Germline-derived CDR1 and CDR2 are MGHRA and YSYEKL. The CDR3 is 16 amino acids. Trimming removed 2 bases at V and 0 bases at J, with 11 bases between. The table came from immunoSEQ multiplex PCR; TCRdb's copy has only in-frame clones and leaves some out. The sample consists of 150,000 to 200,000 clones, 90% of them appearing once. The material was peripheral blood, obtained on day 0 of AZD1222 vaccination. The chain combines TRBV4-1 with TRBJ2-4; tentatively, D is TRBD2 (6 bases). This clonotype originated in an adult in good health. The CDR3 protein is CASSQSPSEAKNIQYF. The CDR3 region has the DNA TGCGCCAGCAGCCAATCTCCTAGCGAAGCCAAAAACATTCAGTACTTC.